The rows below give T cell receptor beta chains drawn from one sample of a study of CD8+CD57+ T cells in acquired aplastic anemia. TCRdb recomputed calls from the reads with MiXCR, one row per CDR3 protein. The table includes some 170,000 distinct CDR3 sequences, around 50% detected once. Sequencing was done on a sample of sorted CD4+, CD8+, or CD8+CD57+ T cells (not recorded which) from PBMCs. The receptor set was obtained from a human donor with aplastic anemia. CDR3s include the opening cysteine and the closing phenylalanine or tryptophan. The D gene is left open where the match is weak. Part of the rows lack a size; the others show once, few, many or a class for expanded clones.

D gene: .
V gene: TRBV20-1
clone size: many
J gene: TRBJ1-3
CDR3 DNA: TGCAGTGCCGACACTCTCGGCACCATATATTTT
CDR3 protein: CSADTLGTIYF

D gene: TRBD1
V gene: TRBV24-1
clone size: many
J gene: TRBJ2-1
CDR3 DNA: TGTGCCACCAGTGATCCAGGGGGCGTGCAGTTCTTC
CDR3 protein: CATSDPGGVQFF

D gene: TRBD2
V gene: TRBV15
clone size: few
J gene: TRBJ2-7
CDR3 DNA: TGTGCCACCAGTATCGGGAGGGCCGTGTCCTACGAGCAGTACTTC
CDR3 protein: CATSIGRAVSYEQYF

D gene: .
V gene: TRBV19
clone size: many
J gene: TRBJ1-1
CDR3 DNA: TGTGCCAGTAGAATAGGGGCAGGGTGGACTGAAGCTTTCTTT
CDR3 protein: CASRIGAGWTEAFF

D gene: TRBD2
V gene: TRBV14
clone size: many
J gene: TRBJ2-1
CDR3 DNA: TGTGCCAGCAGTCTACTAGCGGGGGGGCTTGGTGAGCAGTTCTTC
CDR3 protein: CASSLLAGGLGEQFF

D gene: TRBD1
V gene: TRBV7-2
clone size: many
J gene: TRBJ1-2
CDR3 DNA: TGTGCCAGCAGCCCGGACAGGGTTGTAAATGGCTACACCTTC
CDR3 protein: CASSPDRVVNGYTF

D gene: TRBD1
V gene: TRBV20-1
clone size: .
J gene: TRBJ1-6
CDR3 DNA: TGCAGTGCTAGTGATCAGGGGGCAGGTTCACCCCTCCACTTT
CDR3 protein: CSASDQGAGSPLHF

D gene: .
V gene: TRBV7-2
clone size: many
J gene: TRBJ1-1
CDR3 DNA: TGTGCCAGCAGCCCCAGGGTGAGCACTGAAGCTTTCTTT
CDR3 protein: CASSPRVSTEAFF

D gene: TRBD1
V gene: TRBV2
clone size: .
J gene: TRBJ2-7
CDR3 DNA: TGTGCCAGCAGCTCCAAGACAGGGTCCTACGAGCAGTACTTC
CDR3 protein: CASSSKTGSYEQYF

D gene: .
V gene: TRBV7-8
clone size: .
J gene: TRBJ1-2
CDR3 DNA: TGTGCCAGCAGCCTCCGTGACAGGCTCGGCTACACCTTC
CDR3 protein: CASSLRDRLGYTF

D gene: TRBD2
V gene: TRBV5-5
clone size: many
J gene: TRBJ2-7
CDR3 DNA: TGTGCCAGCAGCCCACCGGGAGGCTACGAGCAGTACTTC
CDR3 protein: CASSPPGGYEQYF

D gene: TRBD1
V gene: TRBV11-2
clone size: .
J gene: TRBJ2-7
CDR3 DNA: TGTGCCAGCAGTTCTCGGGACAGTTTCGTCGAGCAGTACTTC
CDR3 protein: CASSSRDSFVEQYF

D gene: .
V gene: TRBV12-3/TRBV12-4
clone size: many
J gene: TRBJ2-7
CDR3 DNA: TGTGCCAGCAGTTTGTTGAACGGGCACGAGCAGTACTTC
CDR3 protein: CASSLLNGHEQYF

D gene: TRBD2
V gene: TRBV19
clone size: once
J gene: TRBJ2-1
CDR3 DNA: TGTGCCAGTAGTATGGCCGGGACTAGTTTGAATGAGCAGTTCTTC
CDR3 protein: CASSMAGTSLNEQFF

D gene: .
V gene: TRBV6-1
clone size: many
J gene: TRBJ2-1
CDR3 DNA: TGTGCCAGCAGAAATACTAATAGAGGGGATGCCTACAATGAGCAGTTCTTC
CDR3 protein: CASRNTNRGDAYNEQFF

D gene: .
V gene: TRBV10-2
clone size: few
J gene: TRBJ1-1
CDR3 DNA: TGCGCCAGCAGGAGGGGACCTATGAACACTGAAGCTTTCTTT
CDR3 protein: CASRRGPMNTEAFF

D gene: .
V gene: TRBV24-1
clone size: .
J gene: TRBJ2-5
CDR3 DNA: TGTGCCACAAGTGAACCCGTCCCCGGCGGGGAGACCCAGTACTTC
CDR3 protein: CATSEPVPGGETQYF

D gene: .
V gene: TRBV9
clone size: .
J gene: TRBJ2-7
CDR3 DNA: TGTGCCAGCAGCGCCGGACGCGCAGCCTCCTACGAGCAGTACTTC
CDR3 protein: CASSAGRAASYEQYF

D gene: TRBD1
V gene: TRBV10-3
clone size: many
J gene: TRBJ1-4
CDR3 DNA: TGTGCCATCAGTGGCCGGGACAGGGGGCTGTCTAATGAAAAACTGTTTTTT
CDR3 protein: CAISGRDRGLSNEKLFF

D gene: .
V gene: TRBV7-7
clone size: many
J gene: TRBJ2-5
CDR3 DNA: TGTGCTAGCAGCTTAAGGGTCGTGTCAGGGAAGTGGGAGACCCAGTACTTC
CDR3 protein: CASSLRVVSGKWETQYF

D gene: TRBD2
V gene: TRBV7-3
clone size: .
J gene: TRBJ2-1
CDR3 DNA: TGTGCCAGCAGCTTAGCCCCGGGACTAGCGGGGGGGGAGCAGCTCTTC
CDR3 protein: CASSLAPGLAGGEQLF

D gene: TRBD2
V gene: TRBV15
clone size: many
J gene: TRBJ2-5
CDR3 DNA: TGTGCCACCAGCAGAGATCTTTCGGGGGGGAGAGAGACCCAGTACTTC
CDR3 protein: CATSRDLSGGRETQYF

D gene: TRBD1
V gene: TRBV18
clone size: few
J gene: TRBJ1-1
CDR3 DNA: TGTGCCAGCTCACCCCCGGACAGGGGAGCTTTCTTT
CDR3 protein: CASSPPDRGAFF

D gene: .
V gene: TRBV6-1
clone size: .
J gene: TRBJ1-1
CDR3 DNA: TGTGCCAGCAGCCCTCGAGGGGACACTGAAGCTTTCTTT
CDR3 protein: CASSPRGDTEAFF

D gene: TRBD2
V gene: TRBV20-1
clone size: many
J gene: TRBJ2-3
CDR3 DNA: TGCAGTGCTAGATTTCCGGCTAGCGGGGGGGGGGTTACGCAGTATTTT
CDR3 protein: CSARFPASGGGVTQYF

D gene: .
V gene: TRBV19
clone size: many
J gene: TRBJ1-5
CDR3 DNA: TGTGCCAGTACCCTTCTGTTCGGGGATAGCAATCAGCCCCAGCATTTT
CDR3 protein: CASTLLFGDSNQPQHF

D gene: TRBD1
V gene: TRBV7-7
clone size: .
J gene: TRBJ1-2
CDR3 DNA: TGTGCCAGCACCCTAATGGCAGGGGGCGACTATGGCTACACCTTC
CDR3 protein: CASTLMAGGDYGYTF

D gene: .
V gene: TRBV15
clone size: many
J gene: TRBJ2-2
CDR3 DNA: TGTGCCACCAGCGGGATTGTCGGGGCGATCGGGGAGCTGTTTTTT
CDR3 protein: CATSGIVGAIGELFF

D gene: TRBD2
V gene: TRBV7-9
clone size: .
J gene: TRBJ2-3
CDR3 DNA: TGTGCCAGCAGCCCGCTAGCGGTAAGCACAGATACGCAGTATTTT
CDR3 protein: CASSPLAVSTDTQYF

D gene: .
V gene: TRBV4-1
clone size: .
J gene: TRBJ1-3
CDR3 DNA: TGCGCCAGCAGCCAAGAAGGGCTGTTCTCTGGAAACACCATATATTTT
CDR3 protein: CASSQEGLFSGNTIYF

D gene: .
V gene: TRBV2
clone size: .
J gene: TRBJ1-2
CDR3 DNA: TGTGCCAGCAGACACAGGTATTTCGCCTATGGCTACACCTTC
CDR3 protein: CASRHRYFAYGYTF

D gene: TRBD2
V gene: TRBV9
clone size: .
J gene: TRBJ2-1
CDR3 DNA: TGTGCCAGCAGCGTACTAGCGGGATACCACAATGAGCAGTTCTTC
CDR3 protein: CASSVLAGYHNEQFF

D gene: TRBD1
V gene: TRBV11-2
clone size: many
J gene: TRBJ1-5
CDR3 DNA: TGTGCCAGCAGCGCGGGACAGGGGATGCCCCAGCATTTT
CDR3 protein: CASSAGQGMPQHF

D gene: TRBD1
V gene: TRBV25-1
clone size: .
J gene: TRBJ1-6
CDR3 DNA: TGTGCCAGCAGTGCGCAAACAGGGGGGAGTTCACCCCTCCACTTT
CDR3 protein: CASSAQTGGSSPLHF

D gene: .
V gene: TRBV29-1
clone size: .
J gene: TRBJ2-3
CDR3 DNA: TGCAGCGTGGACCCGTGGGAGGTTACAGATACGCAGTATTTT
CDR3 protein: CSVDPWEVTDTQYF

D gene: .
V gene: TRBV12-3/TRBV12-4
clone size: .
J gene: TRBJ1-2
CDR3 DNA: TGTGCCAGCAGTGTGAGTCCTGCGGTCTATGGCTACACCTTC
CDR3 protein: CASSVSPAVYGYTF

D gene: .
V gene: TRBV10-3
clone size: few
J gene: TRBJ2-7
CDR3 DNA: TGTGCCATCAGTGGGGACTCGGCTTCCTACGAGCAGTACTTC
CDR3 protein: CAISGDSASYEQYF

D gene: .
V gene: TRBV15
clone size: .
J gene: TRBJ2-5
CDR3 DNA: TGTGCCACCAGCAGTCTTCCGGCCCAGTACTTC
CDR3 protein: CATSSLPAQYF

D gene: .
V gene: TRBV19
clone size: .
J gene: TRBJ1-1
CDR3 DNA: TGTGCCAGTAGTTATCAGAGCACTGAAGCTTTCTTT
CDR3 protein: CASSYQSTEAFF

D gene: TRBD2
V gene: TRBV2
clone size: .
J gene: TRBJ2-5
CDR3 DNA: TGTGCCAGCACACTAGCGGAGCAAGAGACCCAGTACTTC
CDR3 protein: CASTLAEQETQYF

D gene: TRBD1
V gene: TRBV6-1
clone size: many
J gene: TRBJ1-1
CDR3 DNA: TGTGCCTGCAAACGGGACAGAGGCACTGAAGCTTTCTTT
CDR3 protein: CACKRDRGTEAFF

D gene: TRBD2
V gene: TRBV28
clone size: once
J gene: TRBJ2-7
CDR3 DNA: TGTGCCAGCGGTGCTGGTGTGGCGGGGGGACTCTACGAGCAGTACTTC
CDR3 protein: CASGAGVAGGLYEQYF

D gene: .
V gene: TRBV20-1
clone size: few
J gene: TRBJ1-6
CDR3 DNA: TGCAGTGCTAGAGGAGGCAGACCTGCCGCTCACTTT
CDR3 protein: CSARGGRPAAHF

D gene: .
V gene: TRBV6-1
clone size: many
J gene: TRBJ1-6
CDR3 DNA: TGTGCCAGCAGTGCGGTGGAAGCCTATAATTCACCCCTCCACTTT
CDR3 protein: CASSAVEAYNSPLHF

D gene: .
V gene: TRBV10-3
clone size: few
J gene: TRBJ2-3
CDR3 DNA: TGTGCCATCAATGATCGCTCGGGGGAGCCAACAGATACGCAGTATTTT
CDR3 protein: CAINDRSGEPTDTQYF

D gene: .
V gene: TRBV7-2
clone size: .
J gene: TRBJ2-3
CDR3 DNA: TGTGCCAGCAGCTACCGTGAATCAGATACGCAGTATTTT
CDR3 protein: CASSYRESDTQYF

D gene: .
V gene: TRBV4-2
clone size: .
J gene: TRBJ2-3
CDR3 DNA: TGTGCCAGCAGCCAAGAAGGTGATACGCAGTATTTT
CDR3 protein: CASSQEGDTQYF

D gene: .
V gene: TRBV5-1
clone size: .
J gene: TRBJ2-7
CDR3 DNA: TGCGCCAGCAGCACCATCAGCTTAGACAGCTACGAGCAGTACTTC
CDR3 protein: CASSTISLDSYEQYF

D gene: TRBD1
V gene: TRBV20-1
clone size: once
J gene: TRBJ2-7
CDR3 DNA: TGCAGTGCTAGAGATTTTCGGACAGGGTCCTACGAGCAGTACTTC
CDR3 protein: CSARDFRTGSYEQYF

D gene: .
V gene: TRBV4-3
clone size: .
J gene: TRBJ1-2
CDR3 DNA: TGCGCCAGCAGCCAAGGTCTGGATCAGAATGGCTACACCTTC
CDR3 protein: CASSQGLDQNGYTF

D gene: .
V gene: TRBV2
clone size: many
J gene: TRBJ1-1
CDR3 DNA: TGTGCCAGCAGTGTTTCAACAAAGGACACTGAAGCTTTCTTT
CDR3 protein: CASSVSTKDTEAFF

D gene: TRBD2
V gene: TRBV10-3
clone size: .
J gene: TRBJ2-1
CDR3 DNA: TGTGCCATCAGTGAGAGTACTAGCGTGCAGTTCTTC
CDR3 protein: CAISESTSVQFF

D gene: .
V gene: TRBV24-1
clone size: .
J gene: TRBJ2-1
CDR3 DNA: TGTGCCACCAGTGGTCTGAACAATGAGCAGTTCTTC
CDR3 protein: CATSGLNNEQFF